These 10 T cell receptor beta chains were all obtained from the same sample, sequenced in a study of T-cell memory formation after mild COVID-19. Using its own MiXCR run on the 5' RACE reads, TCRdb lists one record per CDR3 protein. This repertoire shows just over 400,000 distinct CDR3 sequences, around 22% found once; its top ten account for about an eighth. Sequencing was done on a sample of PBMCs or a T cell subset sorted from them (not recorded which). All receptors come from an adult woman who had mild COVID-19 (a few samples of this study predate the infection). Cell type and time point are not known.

The CDR3 protein is CASSPSGGPSEEQYF. The CDR3 DNA follows: TGTGCCAGCTCACCATCGGGGGGCCCCTCGGAGGAGCAGTACTTC. The chain carries TRBV18 and TRBJ2-7; the D gene is possibly TRBD2 (7 bases). This CDR3 has 15 residues. The ends were cut back, 2 bases at V and 7 bases at J, with 18 bases in the middle. Germline CDR1 and CDR2: KGHSH and LQKENI.

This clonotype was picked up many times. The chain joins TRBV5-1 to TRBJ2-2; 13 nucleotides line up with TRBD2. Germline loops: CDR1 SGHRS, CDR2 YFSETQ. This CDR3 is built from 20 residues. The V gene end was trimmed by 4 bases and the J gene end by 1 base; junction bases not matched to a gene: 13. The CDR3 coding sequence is TGCGCCAGCAGCCGGATGGAGCCGAGACTAGCGGGAGGGAACACCGGGGAGCTGTTTTTT. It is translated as CASSRMEPRLAGGNTGELFF.

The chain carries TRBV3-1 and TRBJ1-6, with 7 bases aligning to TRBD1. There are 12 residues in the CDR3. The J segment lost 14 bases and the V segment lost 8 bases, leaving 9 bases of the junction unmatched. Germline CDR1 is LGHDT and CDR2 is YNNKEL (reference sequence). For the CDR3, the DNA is TGTGCCAGCGGTAGGGGGCCCTTGACCCTCCACTTT. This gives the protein CASGRGPLTLHF.

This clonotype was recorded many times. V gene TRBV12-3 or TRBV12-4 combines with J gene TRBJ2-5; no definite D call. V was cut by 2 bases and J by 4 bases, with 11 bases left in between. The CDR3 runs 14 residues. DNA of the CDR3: TGTGCCAGCAGTTTACTCCGTGTTGGAGAGACCCAGTACTTC. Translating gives CASSLLRVGETQYF.

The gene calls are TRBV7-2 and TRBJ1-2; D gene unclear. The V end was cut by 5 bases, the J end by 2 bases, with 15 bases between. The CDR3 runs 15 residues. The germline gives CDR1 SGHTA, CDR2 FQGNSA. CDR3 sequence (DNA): TGTGCCAGCAGCCATGACCTCCACCCAAACTATGGCTACACCTTC. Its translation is CASSHDLHPNYGYTF.

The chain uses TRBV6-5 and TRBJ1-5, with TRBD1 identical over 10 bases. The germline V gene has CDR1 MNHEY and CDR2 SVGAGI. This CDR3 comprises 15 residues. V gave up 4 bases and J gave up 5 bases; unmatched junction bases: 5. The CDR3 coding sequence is TGTGCCAGCAGTTCCACTGGGACAGGGGATCAGCCCCAGCATTTT. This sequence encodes CASSSTGTGDQPQHF.

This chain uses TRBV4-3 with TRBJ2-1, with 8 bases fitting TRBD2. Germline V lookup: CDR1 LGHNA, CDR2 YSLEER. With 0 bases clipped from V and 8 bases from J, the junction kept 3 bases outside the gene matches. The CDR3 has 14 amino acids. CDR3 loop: CASSQDQRGYEQFF. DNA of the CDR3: TGCGCCAGCAGCCAAGATCAGCGGGGGTATGAGCAGTTCTTC.

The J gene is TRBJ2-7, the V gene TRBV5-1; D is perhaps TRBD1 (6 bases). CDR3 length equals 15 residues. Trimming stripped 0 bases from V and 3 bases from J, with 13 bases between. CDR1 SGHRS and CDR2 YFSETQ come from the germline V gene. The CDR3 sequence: CASSLATGSYYEQYF. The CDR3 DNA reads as TGCGCCAGCAGCTTGGCCACAGGGAGTTACTACGAGCAGTACTTC.

The CDR3 spells CASSVKREANNEQFF. The CDR3 DNA reads as TGTGCCAGCAGCGTCAAGCGGGAGGCTAACAATGAGCAGTTCTTC. The chain carries TRBV9 and TRBJ2-1; 9 bases fit TRBD2. The trim removed 2 bases at V and 5 bases at J, leaving 5 bases unmatched. Germline V gene data show CDR1 as SGDLS and CDR2 as YYNGEE. The length of the CDR3 is 15 residues.

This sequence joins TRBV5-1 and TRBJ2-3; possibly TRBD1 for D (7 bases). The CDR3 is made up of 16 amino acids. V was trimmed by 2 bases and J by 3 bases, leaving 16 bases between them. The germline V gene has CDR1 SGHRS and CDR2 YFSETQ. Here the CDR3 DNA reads TGCGCCAGCAGCTTCCGACAGGGAGGCCCTACAGATACGCAGTATTTT. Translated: CASSFRQGGPTDTQYF.